This T cell receptor (beta chain) was observed in a study of tumor and adjacent non-tumor tissue in lung cancer. Study-wide background: Each sample yielded 4 million to 4.5 million productive TCRbeta reads on average. The study, taken as a whole, reports: TCR diversity was significantly greater in tumor than normal lung tissue.

Notes on this clonotype: Its antigen is unidentified. Given the absence of the conserved phenylalanine or tryptophan at the CDR3 end, a read error is likely.

This sample's RNA came from whole unsorted tissue. CDR3 length: 15 amino acids. CDR1 is SGHAT and CDR2 is FQNNGV in the germline V gene. A modified ARM-PCR protocol with three rounds of nested PCR amplified TCRbeta. TCRdb reprocessed the multiplex PCR reads via MiXCR and lists one record per CDR3 protein. Of around 71,000 distinct CDR3 sequences in the sample, about two thirds were seen once. The chain carries TRBV11-2 and TRBJ2-7; 11 nucleotides match TRBD2. The sample consisted of lung tumor tissue. This TCR came from a woman aged 40 to 49 with non-small cell lung cancer. The CDR3 here is CASSHAGTSGYEQYL. CDR3 coding DNA: TGTGCAAGCAGCCACGCCGGGACTAGCGGATACGAGCAGTACTTA.